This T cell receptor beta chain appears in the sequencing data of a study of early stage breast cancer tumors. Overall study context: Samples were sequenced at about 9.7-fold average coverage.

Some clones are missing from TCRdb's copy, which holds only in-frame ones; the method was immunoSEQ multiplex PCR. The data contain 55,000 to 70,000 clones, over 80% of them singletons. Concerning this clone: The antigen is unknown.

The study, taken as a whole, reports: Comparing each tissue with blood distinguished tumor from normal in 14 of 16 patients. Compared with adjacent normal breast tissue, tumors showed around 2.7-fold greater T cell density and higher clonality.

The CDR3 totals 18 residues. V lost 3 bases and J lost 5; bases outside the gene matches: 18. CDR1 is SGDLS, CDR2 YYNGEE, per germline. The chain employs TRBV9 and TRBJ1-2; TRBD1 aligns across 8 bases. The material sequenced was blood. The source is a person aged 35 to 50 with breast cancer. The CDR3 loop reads CASSAPPGTGSFNYGYTF. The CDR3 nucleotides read TGTGCCAGCAGCGCTCCTCCAGGGACAGGAAGTTTTAATTATGGCTACACCTTC.